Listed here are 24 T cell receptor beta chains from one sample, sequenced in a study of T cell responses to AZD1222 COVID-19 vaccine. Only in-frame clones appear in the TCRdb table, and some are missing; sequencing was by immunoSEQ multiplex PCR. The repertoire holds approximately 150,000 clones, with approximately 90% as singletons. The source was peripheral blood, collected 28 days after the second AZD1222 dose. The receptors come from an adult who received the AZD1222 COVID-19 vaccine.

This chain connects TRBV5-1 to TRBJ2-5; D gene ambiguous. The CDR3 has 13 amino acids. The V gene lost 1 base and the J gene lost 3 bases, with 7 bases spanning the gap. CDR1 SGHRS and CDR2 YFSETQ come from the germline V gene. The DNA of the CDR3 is TGCGCCAGCAGCTTGTCTGGGGAAGAGACCCAGTACTTC. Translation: CASSLSGEETQYF.

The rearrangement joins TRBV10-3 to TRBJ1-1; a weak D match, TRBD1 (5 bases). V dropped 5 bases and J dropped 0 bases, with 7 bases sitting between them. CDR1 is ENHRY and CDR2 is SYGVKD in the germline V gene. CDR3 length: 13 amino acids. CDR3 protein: CAISRTLNTEAFF. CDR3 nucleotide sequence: TGTGCCATCAGTAGGACACTGAACACTGAAGCTTTCTTT.

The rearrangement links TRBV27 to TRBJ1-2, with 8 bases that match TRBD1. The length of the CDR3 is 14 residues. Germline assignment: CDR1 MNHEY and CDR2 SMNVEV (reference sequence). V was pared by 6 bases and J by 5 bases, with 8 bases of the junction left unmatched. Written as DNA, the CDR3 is TGTGCCAGCAGACCAGGGGGCCCCGGGTATGGCTACACCTTC. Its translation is CASRPGGPGYGYTF.

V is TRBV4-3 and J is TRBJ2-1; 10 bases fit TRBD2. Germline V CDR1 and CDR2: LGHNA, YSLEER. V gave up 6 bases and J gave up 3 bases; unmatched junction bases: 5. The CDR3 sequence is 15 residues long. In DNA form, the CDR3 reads TGCGCCAGCAGGCACATAGCGGGGGGCTACAATGAGCAGTTCTTC. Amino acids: CASRHIAGGYNEQFF.

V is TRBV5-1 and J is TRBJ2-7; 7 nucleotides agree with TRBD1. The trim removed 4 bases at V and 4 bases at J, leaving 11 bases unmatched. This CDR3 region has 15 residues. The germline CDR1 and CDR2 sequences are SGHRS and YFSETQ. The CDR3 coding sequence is TGCGCCAGCAGCCGAGAGGCGACAGGGTATTACGAGCAGTACTTC. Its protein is CASSREATGYYEQYF. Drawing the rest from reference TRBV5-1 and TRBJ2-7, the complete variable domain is KAGVTQTPRYLIKTRGQQVTLSCSPISGHRSVSWYQQTPGQGLQFLFEYFSETQRNKGNFPGRFSGRQFSNSRSEMNVSTLELGDSALYLCASSREATGYYEQYFGPGTRLTVT.

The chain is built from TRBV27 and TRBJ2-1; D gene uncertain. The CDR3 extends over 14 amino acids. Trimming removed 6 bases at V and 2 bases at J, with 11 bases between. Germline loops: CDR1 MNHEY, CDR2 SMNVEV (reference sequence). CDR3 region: CASSLTGTYNEQFF. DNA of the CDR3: TGTGCCAGCAGCTTAACGGGCACCTACAATGAGCAGTTCTTC.

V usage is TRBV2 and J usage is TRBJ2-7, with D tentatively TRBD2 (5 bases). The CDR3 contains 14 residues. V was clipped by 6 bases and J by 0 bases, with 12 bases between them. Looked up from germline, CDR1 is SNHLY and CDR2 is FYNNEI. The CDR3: CASRTTANSYEQYF. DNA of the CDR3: TGTGCCAGCAGGACTACAGCAAACTCCTACGAGCAGTACTTC.

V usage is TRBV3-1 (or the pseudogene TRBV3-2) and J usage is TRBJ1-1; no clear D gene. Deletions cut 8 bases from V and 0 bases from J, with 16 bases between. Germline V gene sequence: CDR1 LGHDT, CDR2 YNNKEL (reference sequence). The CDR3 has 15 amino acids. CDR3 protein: CASYSSLGMNTEAFF. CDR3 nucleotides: TGTGCCAGCTATAGCTCCCTTGGGATGAACACTGAAGCTTTCTTT.

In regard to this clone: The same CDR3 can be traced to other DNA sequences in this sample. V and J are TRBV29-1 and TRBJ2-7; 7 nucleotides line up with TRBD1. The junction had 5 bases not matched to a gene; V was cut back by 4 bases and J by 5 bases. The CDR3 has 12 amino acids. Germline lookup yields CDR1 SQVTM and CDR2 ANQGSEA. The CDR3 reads CSVGQGRHEQYF. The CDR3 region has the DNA TGCAGCGTTGGACAGGGCCGTCACGAGCAGTACTTC.

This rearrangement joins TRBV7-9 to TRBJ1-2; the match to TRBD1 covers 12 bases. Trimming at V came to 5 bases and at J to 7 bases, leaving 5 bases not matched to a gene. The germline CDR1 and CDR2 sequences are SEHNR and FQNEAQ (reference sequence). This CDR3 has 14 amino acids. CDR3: CASSIGDRGPGYTF. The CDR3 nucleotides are TGTGCCAGCAGCATTGGGGACAGGGGGCCTGGCTACACCTTC.

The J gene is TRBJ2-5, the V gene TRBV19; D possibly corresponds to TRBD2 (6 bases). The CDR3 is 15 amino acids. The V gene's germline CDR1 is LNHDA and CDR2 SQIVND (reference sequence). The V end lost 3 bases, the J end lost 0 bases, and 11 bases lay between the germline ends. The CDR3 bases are TGTGCCAGTAGTATTATTTGGGGGGACCAAGAGACCCAGTACTTC. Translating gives CASSIIWGDQETQYF.

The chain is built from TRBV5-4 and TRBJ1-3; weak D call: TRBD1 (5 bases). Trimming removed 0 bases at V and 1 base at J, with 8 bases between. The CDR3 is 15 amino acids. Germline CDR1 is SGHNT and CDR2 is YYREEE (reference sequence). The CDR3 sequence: CASSLDGGSGNTIYF. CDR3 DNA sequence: TGTGCCAGCAGCTTGGACGGGGGGTCTGGAAACACCATATATTTT.

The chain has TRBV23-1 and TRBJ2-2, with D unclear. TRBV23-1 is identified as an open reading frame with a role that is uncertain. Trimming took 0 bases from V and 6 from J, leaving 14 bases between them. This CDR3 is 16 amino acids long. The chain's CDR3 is CASSQSGATWAGELFF. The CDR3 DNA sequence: TGCGCCAGCAGTCAATCCGGTGCCACCTGGGCCGGGGAGCTGTTTTTT.

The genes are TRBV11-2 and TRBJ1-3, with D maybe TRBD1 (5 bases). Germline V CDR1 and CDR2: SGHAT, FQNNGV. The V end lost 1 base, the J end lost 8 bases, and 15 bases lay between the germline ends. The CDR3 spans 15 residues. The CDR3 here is CASSLVGVSGDTIYF. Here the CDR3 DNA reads TGTGCCAGCAGCTTAGTAGGGGTTTCGGGCGACACCATATATTTT.

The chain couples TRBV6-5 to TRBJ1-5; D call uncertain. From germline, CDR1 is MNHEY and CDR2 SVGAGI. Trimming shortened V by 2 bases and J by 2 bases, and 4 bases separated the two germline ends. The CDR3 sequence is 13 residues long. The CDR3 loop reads CASSYGGNQPQHF. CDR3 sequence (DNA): TGTGCCAGCAGTTACGGGGGCAATCAGCCCCAGCATTTT.

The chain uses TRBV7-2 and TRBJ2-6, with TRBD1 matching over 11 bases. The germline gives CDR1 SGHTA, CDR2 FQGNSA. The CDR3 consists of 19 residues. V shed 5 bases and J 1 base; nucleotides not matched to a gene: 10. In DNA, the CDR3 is TGTGCCAGCAGCCCGGCCGGGACAGGGGGTGGTTCTGGGGCCAACGTCCTGACTTTC. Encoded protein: CASSPAGTGGGSGANVLTF.

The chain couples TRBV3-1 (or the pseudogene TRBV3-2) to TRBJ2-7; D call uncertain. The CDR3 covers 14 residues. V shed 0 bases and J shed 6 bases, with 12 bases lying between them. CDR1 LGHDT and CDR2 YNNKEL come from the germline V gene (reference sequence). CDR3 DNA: TGTGCCAGCAGCCAAGACCTAGAAATTCGCGAGCAGTACTTC. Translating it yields CASSQDLEIREQYF.

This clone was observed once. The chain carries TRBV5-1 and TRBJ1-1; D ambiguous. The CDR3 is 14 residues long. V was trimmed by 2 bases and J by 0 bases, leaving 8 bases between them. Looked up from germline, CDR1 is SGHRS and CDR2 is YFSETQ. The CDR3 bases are TGCGCCAGCAGCTTTGACGGTCTGAACACTGAAGCTTTCTTT. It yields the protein CASSFDGLNTEAFF.

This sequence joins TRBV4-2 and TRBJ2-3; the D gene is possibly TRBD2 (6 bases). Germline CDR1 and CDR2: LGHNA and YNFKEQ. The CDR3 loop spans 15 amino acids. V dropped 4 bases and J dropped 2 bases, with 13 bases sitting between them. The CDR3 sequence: CASSLVREFTDTQYF. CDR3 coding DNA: TGTGCCAGCAGCCTCGTACGGGAGTTCACAGATACGCAGTATTTT.

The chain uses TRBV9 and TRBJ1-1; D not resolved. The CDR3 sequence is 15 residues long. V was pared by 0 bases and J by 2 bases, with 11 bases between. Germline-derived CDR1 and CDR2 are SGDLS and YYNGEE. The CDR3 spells CASSVVPETNTEAFF. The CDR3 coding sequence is TGTGCCAGCAGCGTAGTTCCGGAAACCAACACTGAAGCTTTCTTT.

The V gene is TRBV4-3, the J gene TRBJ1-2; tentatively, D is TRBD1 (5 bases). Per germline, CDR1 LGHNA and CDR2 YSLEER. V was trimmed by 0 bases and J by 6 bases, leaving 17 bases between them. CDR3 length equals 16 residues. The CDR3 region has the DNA TGCGCCAGCAGCCAAGAATGGGGACGAGGGTTCGATGGCTACACCTTC. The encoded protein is CASSQEWGRGFDGYTF.

The CDR3 nucleotides are TGTGCCAGCAGCTTAAGGGGGGCCGCAGATACGCAGTATTTT. It specifies CASSLRGAADTQYF. The rearrangement joins TRBV13 to TRBJ2-3; D may match TRBD1 or TRBD2 (6 bases each). Germline-derived CDR1 and CDR2 are PRHDT and FYEKMQ (reference sequence). The CDR3 has 14 amino acids. V was shortened by 2 bases and J by 4 bases, with 10 bases between the two germline ends.

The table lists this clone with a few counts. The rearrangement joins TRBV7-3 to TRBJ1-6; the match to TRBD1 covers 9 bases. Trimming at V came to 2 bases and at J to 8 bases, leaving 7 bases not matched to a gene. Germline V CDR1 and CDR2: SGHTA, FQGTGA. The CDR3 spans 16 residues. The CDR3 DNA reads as TGTGCCAGCAGCTTATTTGGGACAGGGCCTGATTCACCCCTCCACTTT. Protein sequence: CASSLFGTGPDSPLHF. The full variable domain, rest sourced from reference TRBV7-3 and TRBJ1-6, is GAGVSQTPSNKVTEKGKYVELRCDPISGHTALYWYRQSLGQGPEFLIYFQGTGAADDSGLPNDRFFAVRPEGSVSTLKIQRTERGDSAVYLCASSLFGTGPDSPLHFGNGTRLTVT.

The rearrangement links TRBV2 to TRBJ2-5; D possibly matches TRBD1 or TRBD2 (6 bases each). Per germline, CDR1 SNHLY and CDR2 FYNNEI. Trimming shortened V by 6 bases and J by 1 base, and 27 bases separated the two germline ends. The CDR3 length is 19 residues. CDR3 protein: CASRDPDRWLALPQETQYF. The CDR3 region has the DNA TGTGCCAGCAGGGACCCTGACAGGTGGCTAGCGCTACCCCAAGAGACCCAGTACTTC.